Listed here are 11 T cell receptor beta chains from one sample, sequenced in a study of blood T cell repertoires in COVID-19. Measured with immunoSEQ multiplex PCR; TCRdb has only the in-frame clones, and not every one. Among 140,000 or so clones listed, over 70% were seen once. Sequenced: peripheral blood. These receptor sequences come from a man in his fifties who had recovered from COVID-19.

This chain connects TRBV9 to TRBJ2-3; 9 positions match TRBD2. CDR3 length: 15 amino acids. Germline V gene sequence: CDR1 SGDLS, CDR2 YYNGEE. Losses at the gene ends were 0 bases for V and 4 bases for J; bases not matched to a gene: 3. DNA for the CDR3: TGTGCCAGCAGCGTAGGTAGCGGGGGCTCAGATACGCAGTATTTT. Its translation is CASSVGSGGSDTQYF.

CDR3 loop: CSVVSGQTNTEAFF. The CDR3 DNA sequence: TGCAGCGTGGTTTCGGGACAAACTAACACTGAAGCTTTCTTT. The chain links TRBV29-1 to TRBJ1-1, with a weak D call TRBD1 (6 bases). This CDR3 contains 14 residues. The V and J ends lost 6 bases and 2 bases respectively, with 16 bases between them. The germline CDR1 and CDR2 sequences are SQVTM and ANQGSEA.

This sequence joins TRBV7-2 and TRBJ2-1; D is unclear. The length of the CDR3 is 13 residues. V was shortened by 4 bases and J by 9 bases, with 13 bases between the two germline ends. The V gene's germline CDR1 is SGHTA and CDR2 FQGNSA. The CDR3, as DNA: TGTGCCAGCAGCTCTACCCCCCTTGGTGAGCAGTTCTTC. Translated, it gives CASSSTPLGEQFF.

The chain has TRBV10-3 and TRBJ2-3, with TRBD2 identical over 8 bases. The trim removed 10 bases at V and 2 bases at J, leaving 5 bases unmatched. This CDR3 is built from 13 residues. Germline CDR1 and CDR2: ENHRY and SYGVKD. DNA of the CDR3: TGTGCCAGCTCGGGGGGGAACACAGATACGCAGTATTTT. Translating it yields CASSGGNTDTQYF.

J is TRBJ2-7 and V is TRBV4-3; D is perhaps TRBD1 (6 bases). Trimming shortened V by 0 bases and J by 4 bases, and 13 bases separated the two germline ends. CDR3 size: 15 residues. Per germline, CDR1 LGHNA and CDR2 YSLEER. CDR3 DNA sequence: TGCGCCAGCAGCCAAGATGTGGCAGGGGAATACGAGCAGTACTTC. Protein: CASSQDVAGEYEQYF.

The chain has TRBV9 and TRBJ1-2; 7 nucleotides agree with TRBD1. The germline CDR1 and CDR2 sequences are SGDLS and YYNGEE. After removal of 0 bases from V and 1 base from J, the junction contained 12 bases not matched to a gene. The CDR3 runs to 18 residues. This CDR3 reads CASSVEGGRYPSNYGYTF. The CDR3 nucleotides read TGTGCCAGCAGCGTAGAAGGGGGCCGGTACCCAAGTAACTATGGCTACACCTTC. The whole variable domain, filled in from reference TRBV9 and TRBJ1-2, reads DSGVTQTPKHLITATGQRVTLRCSPRSGDLSVYWYQQSLDQGLQFLIQYYNGEERAKGNILERFSAQQFPDLHSELNLSSLELGDSALYFCASSVEGGRYPSNYGYTFGSGTRLTVV.

This chain uses TRBV4-3 with TRBJ2-4, with D uncertain. The CDR3 totals 17 residues. The V end lost 0 bases, the J end lost 0 bases, and 12 bases lay between the germline ends. Germline V gene lookup returns CDR1 LGHNA and CDR2 YSLEER. CDR3 in amino acids: CASSQDWAGPAKNIQYF. CDR3 nucleotide sequence: TGCGCCAGCAGCCAAGATTGGGCAGGCCCAGCCAAAAACATTCAGTACTTC.

V and J are TRBV4-1 and TRBJ2-1; 9 bases fit TRBD2. The germline V gene encodes CDR1 MGHRA and CDR2 YSYEKL. The CDR3 sequence is 16 residues long. J gave up 7 bases and V 0 bases, and 7 bases lay outside the gene matches. CDR3 in amino acids: CASSQDPAGGGNEQFF. As DNA, the CDR3 is TGCGCCAGCAGCCAAGATCCAGCGGGGGGTGGTAATGAGCAGTTCTTC.

This chain joins TRBV30 and TRBJ2-1; TRBD1 aligns across 11 bases. The germline gives CDR1 GTSNPN, CDR2 SVGIG (reference sequence). V lost 1 base, J lost 6 bases, and 2 bases stayed unmatched. CDR3 length: 14 amino acids. In nucleotides, the CDR3 is TGTGCCTGGAGTGCGGGACAGGGGGGCAATGAGCAGTTCTTC. Residues: CAWSAGQGGNEQFF.

The sample holds a few counts of this clone. The genes are TRBV6-5 and TRBJ2-3; 8 bases line up with TRBD2. With 2 bases clipped from V and 6 bases from J, the junction kept 4 bases outside the gene matches. The CDR3 consists of 14 residues. In germline, CDR1 is MNHEY, CDR2 SVGAGI. CDR3 residues: CASSYRRGDDTQYF. The CDR3 DNA is TGTGCCAGCAGTTACAGGCGGGGGGACGATACGCAGTATTTT.

J is TRBJ2-5 and V is TRBV19, with TRBD2 matching over 13 bases. CDR1 is LNHDA, CDR2 SQIVND, per germline (reference sequence). The CDR3 runs to 13 residues. The ends lost 8 bases at V and 5 bases at J; junction bases unmatched: 2. The CDR3 nucleotides read TGTGCCAGTCGGACTAGCGGGGGTGAGACCCAGTACTTC. It is translated as CASRTSGGETQYF.